The 6 T cell receptor beta chains below were found in one sample sequenced in a study of blood T cell repertoires in COVID-19. The protocol was immunoSEQ multiplex PCR, while the TCRdb copy is restricted to in-frame clones and leaves out a portion. The sample consists of 65,000 to 80,000 clones, about 89% of them appearing once. The sequenced material came from peripheral blood. These receptors came from a man aged 50 to 59 with active COVID-19.

This chain joins TRBV5-1 and TRBJ2-7; D not certain. V dropped 0 bases and J dropped 4 bases, with 11 bases sitting between them. The CDR3 is 14 residues long. Germline-derived CDR1 and CDR2 are SGHRS and YFSETQ. In nucleotides, the CDR3 is TGCGCCAGCAGCTTGGAAATATCGGGTTACGAGCAGTACTTC. Translated: CASSLEISGYEQYF.

The CDR3 here is CATQQGDSNYGYTF. In DNA, the CDR3 is TGTGCCACTCAACAGGGGGACTCAAACTATGGCTACACCTTC. V and J are TRBV19 and TRBJ1-2, with 8 bases aligning to TRBD1. Germline V gives CDR1 LNHDA, CDR2 SQIVND (reference sequence). The V gene end was trimmed by 10 bases and the J gene end by 2 bases; junction bases not matched to a gene: 9. The CDR3 extends over 14 amino acids.

V is TRBV7-2 and J is TRBJ2-7; D ambiguous. V lost 3 bases to trimming and J lost 1 base, with 7 bases between them. Germline CDR1 SGHTA, CDR2 FQGNSA. This CDR3 is 13 amino acids long. DNA for the CDR3: TGTGCCAGCAGCTTTTACGGGTCCTACGAGCAGTACTTC. The encoded protein is CASSFYGSYEQYF. The full variable domain, its missing parts supplied by reference TRBV7-2 and TRBJ2-7, is GAGVSQSPSNKVTEKGKDVELRCDPISGHTALYWYRQSLGQGLEFLIYFQGNSAPDKSGLPSDRFSAERTGGSVSTLTIQRTQQEDSAVYLCASSFYGSYEQYFGPGTRLTVT.

The genes are TRBV25-1 and TRBJ2-7; 11 bases are shared with TRBD1. V shed 4 bases and J 3 bases; nucleotides not matched to a gene: 11. Germline values: CDR1 MGHDK, CDR2 SYGVNS. The CDR3 has 17 residues. This CDR3 reads CASSGVAPGQGVYEQYF. The CDR3 nucleotides are TGTGCCAGCAGTGGAGTGGCCCCGGGACAGGGGGTCTACGAGCAGTACTTC.

The chain carries TRBV27 and TRBJ1-5, with a possible D match to TRBD1 (6 bases). The CDR3 has 14 amino acids. From germline, CDR1 is MNHEY and CDR2 SMNVEV (reference sequence). V gave up 6 bases and J gave up 0 bases, with 9 bases separating them. The CDR3: CASSDRYSNQPQHF. The DNA of the CDR3 is TGTGCCAGCAGCGACAGGTATAGCAATCAGCCCCAGCATTTT.

The chain carries TRBV2 and TRBJ2-3; TRBD2 matches 8 bases. V shed 0 bases and J 2 bases; nucleotides not matched to a gene: 4. Germline values: CDR1 SNHLY, CDR2 FYNNEI. The CDR3 totals 16 residues. CDR3 bases: TGTGCCAGCAGTGAAGCGGCGGGGGGTCACACAGATACGCAGTATTTT. Encoded protein: CASSEAAGGHTDTQYF.